Listed here are 30 T cell receptor delta chains from one sample, sequenced in a study of Vδ1+ human thymocytes. RNA was extracted from the cells and then reverse transcribed. CDR3 amplicons came from multiplex PCR with pooled V-gene forward and constant-region reverse primers. TCRdb re-identified clones in the multiplex PCR reads via CATT. The sample has around 76,000 delta-chain clones, approximately 37% seen once. Regarding the study as a whole: Thymic TRG and TRD repertoires appeared highly polyclonal.

No antigen is known for these receptors. Sequenced input: Vdelta1+ gamma-delta thymocytes from the thymus. Described subset: FACS-sorted CD3+ TCRalphabeta- TCRVdelta1+ TCRVdelta2- thymocytes. All receptors come from a boy under two years old who had congenital heart surgery.

The rearrangement uses TRDV1 and TRDJ1; the match to TRDD3 covers 9 bases. Trimming at V came to 5 bases and at J to 3 bases, leaving 16 bases not matched to a gene. Germline V gene sequence: CDR1 TSWWSYY, CDR2 QGS. This CDR3 is 18 amino acids long. CDR3 in amino acids: CALGPHRPGGWVADKLIF. Here the CDR3 DNA reads TGTGCTCTTGGGCCACATCGTCCTGGGGGATGGGTGGCCGATAAACTCATCTTT.

The chain combines TRDV1 with TRDJ1; the match to TRDD3 covers 10 bases. V lost 1 base, J lost 10 bases, and 15 bases stayed unmatched. This CDR3 region has 17 residues. From germline, CDR1 is TSWWSYY and CDR2 QGS. This CDR3 reads CALGERFITGDTRALIF. In DNA, the CDR3 is TGTGCTCTTGGGGAACGGTTCATCACGGGGGATACGCGTGCACTCATCTTT.

This clone was found a few times. This chain joins TRDV2 and TRDJ1; the D is unclear. Germline V CDR1 and CDR2: GEAIGNYY, EKD. This CDR3 is 18 amino acids long. Trimming stripped 7 bases from V and 0 bases from J, with 26 bases between. The CDR3 coding sequence is TGTGCCTGCCGCCCGTACAATCATACTGAAAACCACACCGATAAACTCATCTTT. It yields the protein CACRPYNHTENHTDKLIF.

The J gene is TRDJ1, the V gene TRDV1; 7 nucleotides match TRDD3. J was trimmed by 0 bases and V by 2 bases; bases with no gene match: 12. CDR1 is TSWWSYY, CDR2 QGS, per germline. The CDR3 sequence is 18 residues long. CDR3 in amino acids: CALGEICTGDPYTDKLIF. DNA of the CDR3: TGTGCTCTTGGGGAAATATGTACTGGGGATCCTTACACCGATAAACTCATCTTT.

This clone appeared a few times. The V call is TRDV1, the J call TRDJ1; the match to TRDD3 covers 8 bases. The CDR3 has 23 residues. CDR1 is TSWWSYY, CDR2 QGS, per germline. J lost 0 bases, V lost 3 bases, and 27 bases had no gene match. The CDR3 loop is CALGDNTVLRRVLGDQYTDKLIF. CDR3 DNA sequence: TGTGCTCTTGGGGATAATACGGTCCTACGTAGGGTCCTGGGGGACCAGTACACCGATAAACTCATCTTT.

This clone was observed a handful of times. The V gene is TRDV1, the J gene TRDJ1; D is perhaps TRDD3 (6 bases). This CDR3 is built from 20 residues. Germline CDR1 reads TSWWSYY; CDR2 reads QGS. V was pared by 0 bases and J by 0 bases, with 23 bases between. CDR3 residues: CALGELNAPDRGTHTDKLIF. In nucleotides, the CDR3 is TGTGCTCTTGGGGAACTAAATGCCCCCGACCGGGGGACCCACACCGATAAACTCATCTTT.

This clone was seen only a few times. This rearrangement joins TRDV1 to TRDJ1; 8 nucleotides line up with TRDD3. Looked up from germline, CDR1 is TSWWSYY and CDR2 is QGS. Trimming removed 0 bases from V and 4 bases from J; junction bases left unmatched: 22. The CDR3 is 21 residues long. The CDR3 nucleotides read TGTGCTCTTGGGGAACTAGCCCACGTCTACGGTCGGGATACGCGCGGCGATAAACTCATCTTT. It translates to CALGELAHVYGRDTRGDKLIF.

The rearrangement uses TRDV1 and TRDJ1; D remains ambiguous. V lost 4 bases and J lost 2, with 8 bases in between. The CDR3 has 13 amino acids. Germline values: CDR1 TSWWSYY, CDR2 QGS. The CDR3 spells CALGGGSTDKLIF. The CDR3 DNA reads TGTGCTCTTGGGGGTGGCTCAACCGATAAACTCATCTTT.

This clone was picked up a small number of times. The rearrangement links TRDV1 to TRDJ1; TRDD3 is a possible D gene (10 bases). Germline V gene lookup returns CDR1 TSWWSYY and CDR2 QGS. V was clipped by 2 bases and J by 2 bases, with 30 bases between them. The CDR3 length is 21 residues. CDR3 coding DNA: TGTGCTCTTGGGGAAAACCTTCCTACGGTCCTCGGGGGATACGAAACCGATAAACTCATCTTT. Protein sequence: CALGENLPTVLGGYETDKLIF.

The rearrangement uses TRDV2 and TRDJ1; TRDD3 matches 11 bases. The CDR3 loop spans 15 amino acids. V dropped 3 bases and J dropped 4; count of bases not matched to a gene: 6. Looked up from germline, CDR1 is GEAIGNYY and CDR2 is EKD. CDR3 sequence (DNA): TGTGCCTGTGACTGGGGGATACGAGGGGGCGATAAACTCATCTTT. As protein: CACDWGIRGGDKLIF.

In this sample, this clone turned up once. The chain employs TRDV1 and TRDJ1; 9 bases line up with TRDD3. J lost 1 base, V lost 5 bases, and 14 bases had no gene match. The CDR3 runs 18 residues. CDR1 is TSWWSYY, CDR2 QGS, per germline. CDR3 protein: CALGPGVWGYAGTDKLIF. In nucleotides, the CDR3 is TGTGCTCTTGGGCCCGGAGTCTGGGGATACGCAGGCACCGATAAACTCATCTTT.

Note on this clone: One end of the junction is discordant with germline, which a read error may explain. The J gene is TRDJ1, the V gene TRDV1; 8 positions match TRDD3. Looked up from germline, CDR1 is TSWWSYY and CDR2 is QGS. The CDR3 spans 19 residues. DNA for the CDR3: TGTGCTCTTGGGGAAATCATCAAGTCCCTGAGGGGATACACCGAGAAACTCATCTTT. Translating it yields CALGEIIKSLRGYTEKLIF.

This clone has a count of ten or more. The rearrangement links TRDV2 to TRDJ1; 12 bases map to TRDD3. The CDR3 extends over 17 amino acids. The germline CDR1 and CDR2 sequences are GEAIGNYY and EKD. Trimming at V came to 2 bases and at J to 1 base, leaving 7 bases not matched to a gene. CDR3 loop: CACDKWLGDTATDKLIF. The CDR3 DNA sequence: TGTGCCTGTGACAAGTGGCTGGGGGATACGGCCACCGATAAACTCATCTTT.

The chain carries TRDV1 and TRDJ1, with unresolved D. CDR1 is TSWWSYY, CDR2 QGS, per germline. This CDR3 region has 14 residues. V gave up 3 bases and J gave up 3 bases, with 11 bases separating them. The CDR3 here is CALGDPGTPDKLIF. CDR3 nucleotides: TGTGCTCTTGGGGACCCTGGCACTCCCGATAAACTCATCTTT.

J is TRDJ1 and V is TRDV1; 11 bases are shared with TRDD3. The CDR3 runs 18 residues. V was clipped by 7 bases and J by 0 bases; unmatched bases: 13. Germline CDR1 is TSWWSYY and CDR2 is QGS. The CDR3 loop reads CALETPRWGIRNTDKLIF. In nucleotides, the CDR3 is TGTGCTCTTGAGACTCCTAGATGGGGGATACGTAACACCGATAAACTCATCTTT.

The chain employs TRDV1 and TRDJ2; TRDD3 agrees at 7 bases. The trim removed 1 base at V and 4 bases at J, leaving 15 bases unmatched. Germline V gene data show CDR1 as TSWWSYY and CDR2 as QGS. The CDR3 runs to 19 residues. The CDR3 DNA follows: TGTGCTCTTGGGGAACCCGGACCGTACTGGGGATTTAGGACAGCACAACTCTTCTTT. The encoded protein is CALGEPGPYWGFRTAQLFF.

V and J are TRDV1 and TRDJ1; tentatively, D is TRDD3 (5 bases). The CDR3 is made up of 17 amino acids. Germline CDR1 reads TSWWSYY; CDR2 reads QGS. The V end was cut by 4 bases, the J end by 0 bases, with 18 bases between. The CDR3 coding sequence is TGTGCTCTTGGGGTATTCTTCGAGGGATTATACACCGATAAACTCATCTTT. Its translation is CALGVFFEGLYTDKLIF.

This clone was found a few times. This chain connects TRDV1 to TRDJ1; D possibly corresponds to TRDD3 (6 bases). CDR3 size: 18 residues. Trimming shortened V by 0 bases and J by 2 bases, and 19 bases separated the two germline ends. Germline V CDR1 and CDR2: TSWWSYY, QGS. As DNA, the CDR3 is TGTGCTCTTGGGGAACTTACACTCAGCCTGGGGACAACCGATAAACTCATCTTT. It encodes CALGELTLSLGTTDKLIF.

The genes are TRDV1 and TRDJ1, with 10 positions matching TRDD3. Germline V lookup: CDR1 TSWWSYY, CDR2 QGS. V trimming: 3 bases; J trimming: 0 bases; junction bases outside the gene matches: 13. The CDR3 extends over 19 amino acids. The CDR3 region has the DNA TGTGCTCTTGGGGACCCCCCCCGTGGGGGATACTCGTACACCGATAAACTCATCTTT. Protein: CALGDPPRGGYSYTDKLIF.

This clone was detected ten times or more. The chain joins TRDV2 to TRDJ1; 11 bases match TRDD3. Trimming took 6 bases from V and 0 from J; bases not matched to a gene: 2. This CDR3 has 14 residues. CDR1 and CDR2 from the germline V gene are GEAIGNYY and EKD. CDR3 amino acids: CACPLGDNTDKLIF. The CDR3 DNA sequence: TGTGCCTGTCCACTGGGGGATAACACCGATAAACTCATCTTT.

V and J are TRDV1 and TRDJ1; a weak D match, TRDD3 (6 bases). The CDR3 length is 20 residues. Germline CDR1 reads TSWWSYY; CDR2 reads QGS. V lost 2 bases and J 4 bases, leaving 29 bases between the germline ends. CDR3 bases: TGTGCTCTTGGGGAATCATCGTTGGGTTGGAACGGGGGACCCCACGATAAACTCATCTTT. Translated, it gives CALGESSLGWNGGPHDKLIF.

This chain uses TRDV1 with TRDJ1, with 7 bases matching TRDD2. Germline assignment: CDR1 TSWWSYY and CDR2 QGS. The CDR3 is 18 residues long. V lost 1 base and J lost 0; bases outside the gene matches: 11. For the CDR3, the DNA is TGTGCTCTTGGGGAACGTGACTTCCTAAGGCGGAACACCGATAAACTCATCTTT. Its translation is CALGERDFLRRNTDKLIF.

V usage is TRDV1 and J usage is TRDJ1; weak D call: TRDD3 (5 bases). V shed 3 bases and J shed 2 bases, with 25 bases lying between them. Germline V CDR1 and CDR2: TSWWSYY, QGS. CDR3 length: 19 amino acids. The CDR3, as DNA: TGTGCTCTTGGGGACCAAGCTCGCTTTGGCTCTCTGGGTACCGATAAACTCATCTTT. Its translation: CALGDQARFGSLGTDKLIF.

There are a few counts of this clone. The V and J genes are TRDV1 and TRDJ1; 9 bases match TRDD3. Germline V CDR1 and CDR2: TSWWSYY, QGS. The CDR3 totals 18 residues. Trimming took 5 bases from V and 6 from J; bases not matched to a gene: 19. The CDR3 is CALGTTFLRQGDTHKLIF. DNA for the CDR3: TGTGCTCTTGGGACTACTTTCCTACGACAGGGGGATACACATAAACTCATCTTT.

This clone was seen a handful of times. V and J are TRDV1 and TRDJ1; 10 positions match TRDD3. J lost 4 bases, V lost 1 base, and 9 bases had no gene match. CDR1 is TSWWSYY, CDR2 QGS, per germline. This CDR3 is built from 17 residues. DNA for the CDR3: TGTGCTCTTGGGGAACGCGGGCTTGGGGGATACATCGATAAACTCATCTTT. Translated: CALGERGLGGYIDKLIF.

The chain recombines TRDV1 with TRDJ1; 8 nucleotides match TRDD3. The germline V gene encodes CDR1 TSWWSYY and CDR2 QGS. The CDR3 covers 17 residues. V was pared by 4 bases and J by 2 bases, with 12 bases of the junction left unmatched. In DNA form, the CDR3 reads TGTGCTCTTGGGGCACGGGGATACAAGGGGAAGACCGATAAACTCATCTTT. It encodes CALGARGYKGKTDKLIF.

The rearrangement joins TRDV1 to TRDJ1; 10 positions agree with TRDD3. The length of the CDR3 is 18 residues. The germline V gene has CDR1 TSWWSYY and CDR2 QGS. Unmatched junction bases numbered 12, after V lost 3 bases and J lost 2 bases. The CDR3 DNA reads as TGTGCTCTTGGGGACCCACTTCGTACTGGGGGATGGACCGATAAACTCATCTTT. Its translation: CALGDPLRTGGWTDKLIF.

This sequence joins TRDV1 and TRDJ1, with D possibly being TRDD3 (6 bases). Germline assignment: CDR1 TSWWSYY and CDR2 QGS. V lost 9 bases, J lost 0 bases, and 23 bases lay in between. The CDR3 contains 17 residues. CDR3 coding DNA: TGTGCTCTGGAAGTTAGGGGATTCCGCCGTCACACCGATAAACTCATCTTT. Its protein is CALEVRGFRRHTDKLIF.

The chain recombines TRDV1 with TRDJ1; 13 bases are shared with TRDD3. V gave up 3 bases and J gave up 1 base; unmatched junction bases: 26. From germline, CDR1 is TSWWSYY and CDR2 QGS. The CDR3 consists of 24 residues. The CDR3 DNA sequence: TGTGCTCTTGGGGAGCGTGGCCGCCACATATTCATGAACTGGGGGATACGCACCACCGATAAACTCATCTTT. This encodes CALGERGRHIFMNWGIRTTDKLIF.

Worth noting for this clone: The sample carries other DNA sequences with the same CDR3. The chain carries TRDV1 and TRDJ1; 9 bases line up with TRDD3. The V and J ends lost 0 bases and 0 bases, in that order; junction bases with no gene match: 20. The length of the CDR3 is 22 residues. Germline CDR1 is TSWWSYY and CDR2 is QGS. CDR3 nucleotide sequence: TGTGCTCTTGGGGAACTCTGGACTCTTGGGGGGGGATACAGGGTGGACACCGATAAACTCATCTTT. This translates into CALGELWTLGGGYRVDTDKLIF.